This T cell receptor beta chain comes out of a study of T cells in Graves' hyperthyroidism and ophthalmopathy. Study findings and constraints: Peripheral blood also featured most of the thyroid clonotypes expanded above 0.001.

Between the trimmed V and J ends, which lost 1 base and 2 bases, there was a span of 10 bases. There are 15 residues in the CDR3. The germline CDR1 and CDR2 sequences are SEHNR and FQNEAQ (reference sequence). This clonotype has only a few counts. Its specificity is not known. The CDR3 regions of TCR beta were amplified from RNA transcripts. The primer set for the first-round RT-PCR of the TCR CDR3 was HTBI. TCRdb recomputed calls from the multiplex PCR reads with MiXCR, one row per CDR3 protein. The repertoire consists of about 640,000 distinct CDR3 sequences, with 20% to 25% occurring once and the leading ten covering about 35%. Diagnoses rested on clinical symptoms, serum thyroxine and TRAb, thyroid ultrasound and orbital computed tomography.

The sample was blood. The receptor was derived from a man aged 25-45 years with Graves' ophthalmopathy. This rearrangement joins TRBV7-9 to TRBJ2-3, with D unclear. The CDR3 reads CASSLEGPATDTQYF. The CDR3 nucleotides are TGTGCCAGCAGCTTAGAAGGGCCAGCCACAGATACGCAGTATTTT.